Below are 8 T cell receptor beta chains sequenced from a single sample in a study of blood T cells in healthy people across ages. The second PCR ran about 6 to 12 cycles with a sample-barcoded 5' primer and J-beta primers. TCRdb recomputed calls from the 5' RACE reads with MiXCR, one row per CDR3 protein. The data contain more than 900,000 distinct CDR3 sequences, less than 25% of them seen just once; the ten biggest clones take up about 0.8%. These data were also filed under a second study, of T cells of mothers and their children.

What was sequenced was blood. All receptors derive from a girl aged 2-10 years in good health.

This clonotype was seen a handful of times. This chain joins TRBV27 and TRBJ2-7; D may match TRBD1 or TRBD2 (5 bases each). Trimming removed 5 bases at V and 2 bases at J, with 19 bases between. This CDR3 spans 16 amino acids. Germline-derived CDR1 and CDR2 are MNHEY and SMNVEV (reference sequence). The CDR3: CASSLTGATYTYEQYF. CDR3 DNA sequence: TGTGCCAGCAGTCTGACCGGGGCTACCTACACCTACGAGCAGTACTTC.

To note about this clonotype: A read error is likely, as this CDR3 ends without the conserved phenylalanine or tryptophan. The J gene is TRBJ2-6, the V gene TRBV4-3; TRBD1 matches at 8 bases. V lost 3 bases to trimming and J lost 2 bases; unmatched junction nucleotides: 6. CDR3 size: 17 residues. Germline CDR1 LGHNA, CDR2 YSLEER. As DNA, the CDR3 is TGCGCCAGCAGCCAGGACAGGGACCTCCCTGGGGCCAACGTCCTGACTCTC. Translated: CASSQDRDLPGANVLTL.

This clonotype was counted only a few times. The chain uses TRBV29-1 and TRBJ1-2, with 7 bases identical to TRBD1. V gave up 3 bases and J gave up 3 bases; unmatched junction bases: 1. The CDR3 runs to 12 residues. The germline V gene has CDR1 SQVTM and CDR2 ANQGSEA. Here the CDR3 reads CSVDQGDYGYTF. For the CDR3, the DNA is TGCAGCGTTGATCAGGGGGACTATGGCTACACCTTC. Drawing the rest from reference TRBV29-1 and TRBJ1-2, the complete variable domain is SAVISQKPSRDICQRGTSLTIQCQVDSQVTMMFWYRQQPGQSLTLIATANQGSEATYESGFVIDKFPISRPNLTFSTLTVSNMSPEDSSIYLCSVDQGDYGYTFGSGTRLTVV.

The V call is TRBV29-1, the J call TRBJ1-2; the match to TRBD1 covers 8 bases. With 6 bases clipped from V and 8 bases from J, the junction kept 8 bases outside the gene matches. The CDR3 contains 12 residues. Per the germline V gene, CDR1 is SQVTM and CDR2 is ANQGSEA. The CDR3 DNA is TGCAGCGTGCACCAGGGGGCAGAGGGCTACACCTTC. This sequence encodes CSVHQGAEGYTF.

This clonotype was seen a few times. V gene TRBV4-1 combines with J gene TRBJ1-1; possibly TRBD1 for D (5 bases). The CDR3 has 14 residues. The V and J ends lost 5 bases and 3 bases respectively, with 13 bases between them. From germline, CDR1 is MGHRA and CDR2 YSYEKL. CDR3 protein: CASSSGGSDTEAFF. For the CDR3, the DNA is TGCGCCAGCAGCTCTGGGGGGTCGGACACTGAAGCTTTCTTT.

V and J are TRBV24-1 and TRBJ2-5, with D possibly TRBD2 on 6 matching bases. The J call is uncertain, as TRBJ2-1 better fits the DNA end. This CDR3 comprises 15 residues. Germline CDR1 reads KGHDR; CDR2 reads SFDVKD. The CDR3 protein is CATSDLYGGFDEQFF. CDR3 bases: TGTGCCACCAGTGATTTGTATGGGGGGTTCGATGAGCAGTTCTTC.

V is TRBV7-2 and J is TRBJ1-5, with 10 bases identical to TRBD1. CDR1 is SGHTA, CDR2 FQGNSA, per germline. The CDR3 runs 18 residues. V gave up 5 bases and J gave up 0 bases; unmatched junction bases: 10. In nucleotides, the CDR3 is TGTGCCAGCAGCCGGGGGGTAAGACAGGGGGCTAGCAATCAGCCCCAGCATTTT. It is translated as CASSRGVRQGASNQPQHF.

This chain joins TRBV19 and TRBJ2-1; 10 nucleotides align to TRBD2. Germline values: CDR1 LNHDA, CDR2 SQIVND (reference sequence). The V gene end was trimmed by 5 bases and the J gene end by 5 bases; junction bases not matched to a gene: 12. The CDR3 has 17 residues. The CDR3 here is CASSHLRLAGVHNEQFF. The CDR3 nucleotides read TGTGCCAGTAGTCACCTTAGGCTAGCGGGGGTGCACAATGAGCAGTTCTTC. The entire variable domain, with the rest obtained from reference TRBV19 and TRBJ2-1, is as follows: DGGITQSPKYLFRKEGQNVTLSCEQNLNHDAMYWYRQDPGQGLRLIYYSQIVNDFQKGDIAEGYSVSREKKESFPLTVTSAQKNPTAFYLCASSHLRLAGVHNEQFFGPGTRLTVL.